Presented here are 20 T cell receptor beta chains from one specimen sequenced in a study of CD8 T cells in Susac syndrome. Reverse transcription of about 0.45 to 1 ug RNA was performed with random hexamers. TCRdb reprocessed the immunoSEQ multiplex PCR reads with MiXCR, giving one entry per CDR3 protein. The sample includes about 250,000 distinct CDR3 sequences, around 93% of them seen just once. Sequencing was performed on CD4+ T cells from PBMCs. These receptors originate from a human donor with multiple sclerosis.

The gene calls are TRBV2 and TRBJ1-1; D possibly corresponds to TRBD1 (6 bases). V gave up 7 bases and J gave up 0 bases, with 12 bases separating them. CDR1 and CDR2 (germline): SNHLY, FYNNEI. CDR3 length equals 14 residues. CDR3 nucleotide sequence: TGTGCCAGCATGCTGGACAGCATGAACACTGAAGCTTTCTTT. Its translation: CASMLDSMNTEAFF.

This rearrangement joins TRBV5-4 to TRBJ2-4, with D possibly called TRBD1 or TRBD2 (5 bases each). Germline values: CDR1 SGHNT, CDR2 YYREEE (reference sequence). Trimming pared 4 bases from V and 2 bases from J, leaving 13 bases between. The CDR3 has 15 amino acids. The CDR3 DNA is TGTGCCAGCAGCGTAGACTCGGGACCCAAAAACATTCAGTACTTC. Translation gives CASSVDSGPKNIQYF.

The chain is built from TRBV7-8 and TRBJ2-5; D unclear. The ends were cut back, 5 bases at V and 5 bases at J, with 9 bases in the middle. Germline CDR1 SGHVS, CDR2 FQNEAQ. This CDR3 spans 12 amino acids. The CDR3 region is CASSPRDETQYF. CDR3 coding DNA: TGTGCCAGCAGCCCCCGAGACGAGACCCAGTACTTC.

The CDR3 reads CASSATGADGYTF. CDR3 DNA sequence: TGTGCCAGCAGCGCCACAGGGGCCGACGGCTACACCTTC. The chain links TRBV11-2 to TRBJ1-2; TRBD1 aligns across 7 bases. Germline V gene sequence: CDR1 SGHAT, CDR2 FQNNGV. The CDR3 has 13 residues. The ends lost 5 bases at V and 8 bases at J; junction bases unmatched: 8.

The rearrangement links TRBV20-1 to TRBJ1-1; D gene unclear. This CDR3 has 11 amino acids. Germline-derived CDR1 and CDR2 are DFQATT and SNEGSKA (reference sequence). Trimming removed 6 bases from V and 10 bases from J, with 15 bases in between. The CDR3: CSAPVESRAFF. CDR3 DNA sequence: TGCAGTGCCCCCGTGGAGAGCAGAGCTTTCTTT.

This CDR3 is CASSQDPGRANTGELFF. DNA for the CDR3: TGCGCCAGCAGCCAAGACCCAGGGAGGGCGAACACCGGGGAGCTGTTTTTT. V gene TRBV4-1 combines with J gene TRBJ2-2, with 7 bases aligning to TRBD2. Germline V gives CDR1 MGHRA, CDR2 YSYEKL. Trimming cost V 0 bases and J 0 bases; bases outside gene matches: 4. CDR3 length: 17 amino acids.

V usage is TRBV5-6 and J usage is TRBJ2-7; TRBD1 matches at 8 bases. The CDR3 is 14 amino acids. The J segment lost 5 bases and the V segment lost 3 bases, leaving 7 bases of the junction unmatched. Per the germline V gene, CDR1 is SGHDT and CDR2 is YYEEEE. The CDR3 reads CASSWGQVSDEQYV. Written as DNA, the CDR3 is TGTGCCAGCAGCTGGGGACAGGTATCCGACGAGCAGTACGTC.

CDR3 in amino acids: CASSQNRGAEAFF. CDR3 DNA: TGTGCCAGCAGCCAGAACCGGGGGGCTGAAGCTTTCTTT. The V call is TRBV3-1, the J call TRBJ1-1; TRBD1 is a possible D gene (5 bases). Germline V gene data show CDR1 as LGHDT and CDR2 as YNNKEL (reference sequence). With 3 bases removed from V and 6 bases from J, the gap between germline ends came to 11 bases. The CDR3 is 13 amino acids.

This rearrangement joins TRBV6-1 to TRBJ2-1, with 10 bases matching TRBD2. The V gene end was trimmed by 6 bases and the J gene end by 7 bases; junction bases not matched to a gene: 15. Germline lookup yields CDR1 MNHNS and CDR2 SASEGT. There are 17 residues in the CDR3. This CDR3 is CASRSPSGGARLNEQFF. The CDR3 DNA is TGTGCCAGCAGATCCCCCAGCGGGGGGGCGAGGTTGAATGAGCAGTTCTTC.

V is TRBV7-8 and J is TRBJ2-1, with 8 bases aligning to TRBD1. Germline CDR1 and CDR2: SGHVS and FQNEAQ. The J segment lost 4 bases and the V segment lost 8 bases, leaving 10 bases of the junction unmatched. The CDR3 is 15 amino acids. The DNA for the CDR3 is TGTGCCAGCGGCTATGACAGGGGACCATACAATGAGCAGTTCTTC. It translates to CASGYDRGPYNEQFF.

With regard to this clonotype: Compared with germline, one end of the junction differs, possibly owing to a read error. The chain's CDR3 is CASGPTGVNQPQHF. Written as DNA, the CDR3 is TGTGCTAGTGGCCCTACAGGGGTAAATCAGCCCCAACATTTT. The chain joins TRBV12-5 to TRBJ1-5; TRBD1 agrees at 7 bases. The CDR3 length is 14 residues. Germline values: CDR1 LGHNT, CDR2 FRNRAP.

This clonotype was observed a single time. The chain recombines TRBV30 with TRBJ2-5; weak D call: TRBD2 (6 bases). Germline V gene lookup returns CDR1 GTSNPN and CDR2 SVGIG (reference sequence). This CDR3 spans 13 amino acids. V lost 5 bases, J lost 5 bases, and 15 bases lay in between. Here the CDR3 reads CAWVGRSPETQYF. The CDR3 nucleotides are TGTGCCTGGGTGGGGAGGAGCCCTGAGACCCAGTACTTC.

This chain links TRBV7-9 with TRBJ2-3; TRBD2 matches at 9 bases. The germline V gene encodes CDR1 SEHNR and CDR2 FQNEAQ (reference sequence). The CDR3 runs 18 residues. V lost 0 bases to trimming and J lost 2 bases; unmatched junction nucleotides: 9. This CDR3 reads CASSLAKAGGPPTDTQYF. DNA for the CDR3: TGTGCCAGCAGCTTAGCCAAAGCGGGAGGCCCTCCCACAGATACGCAGTATTTT. Filled out from reference TRBV7-9 and TRBJ2-3, the complete variable domain reads DTGVSQNPRHKITKRGQNVTFRCDPISEHNRLYWYRQTLGQGPEFLTYFQNEAQLEKSRLLSDRFSAERPKGSFSTLEIQRTEQGDSAMYLCASSLAKAGGPPTDTQYFGPGTRLTVL.

The table lists this clonotype with a count of one. This chain connects TRBV6-5 to TRBJ1-6; D remains unclear. The CDR3 extends over 14 amino acids. Germline V gives CDR1 MNHEY, CDR2 SVGAGI. The germline V and J ends were trimmed by 5 bases and 7 bases, with 12 bases remaining between them. The CDR3 loop reads CASSPREFNSPLHF. The CDR3 region has the DNA TGTGCCAGCAGTCCCCGTGAGTTCAATTCACCCCTCCACTTT.

This clonotype has just one count. This chain connects TRBV19 to TRBJ2-3; 9 positions match TRBD2. V shed 5 bases, J shed 4 bases, and the junction held 10 bases outside the gene matches. This CDR3 contains 16 residues. From germline, CDR1 is LNHDA and CDR2 SQIVND (reference sequence). CDR3 protein: CASSLDGRGGADTQYF. The CDR3 coding sequence is TGTGCCAGTAGTTTGGATGGGCGGGGGGGTGCAGATACGCAGTATTTT.

The chain has TRBV30 and TRBJ2-2; 7 bases line up with TRBD1. The V segment lost 0 bases and the J segment 6 bases; nucleotides outside the gene matches: 4. The CDR3 is 14 amino acids. The germline CDR1 and CDR2 sequences are GTSNPN and SVGIG (reference sequence). The CDR3 nucleotides are TGTGCCTGGAGTGTCGTCCAGGGGGCCGGGGAGCTGTTTTTT. Translating it yields CAWSVVQGAGELFF.

This rearrangement joins TRBV3-1 to TRBJ1-6; the D gene is possibly TRBD1 (5 bases). The V end lost 1 base, the J end lost 0 bases, and 7 bases lay between the germline ends. CDR3 size: 16 residues. From germline, CDR1 is LGHDT and CDR2 YNNKEL (reference sequence). Written as DNA, the CDR3 is TGTGCCAGCAGCCAAGTAGGGGTCTCCTATAATTCACCCCTCCACTTT. Translation: CASSQVGVSYNSPLHF.

This clonotype was counted only a few times. The chain is built from TRBV19 and TRBJ1-1; a possible D gene is TRBD1 (6 bases). Germline V gene lookup returns CDR1 LNHDA and CDR2 SQIVND (reference sequence). The V and J ends lost 7 bases and 4 bases respectively, with 13 bases between them. The CDR3 is 13 amino acids. CDR3 sequence: CASTVQGGTEAFF. As DNA, the CDR3 is TGTGCCAGTACTGTACAGGGAGGCACTGAAGCTTTCTTT.

This rearrangement joins TRBV6-6 to TRBJ2-1, with D uncertain. In germline, CDR1 is MNHNY, CDR2 SVGAGI (reference sequence). V was trimmed by 7 bases and J by 4 bases, leaving 5 bases between them. This CDR3 comprises 11 residues. The CDR3 DNA is TGTGCCAGCACGTCGTACAATGAGCAGTTCTTC. Encoded protein: CASTSYNEQFF.

V usage is TRBV11-2 and J usage is TRBJ2-5, with D uncertain. CDR1 is SGHAT and CDR2 is FQNNGV in the germline V gene. The CDR3 is 17 residues long. Trimming cost V 8 bases and J 5 bases, with 27 bases left between them. The CDR3 loop is CASAQRALPPVWETQYF. In nucleotides, the CDR3 is TGTGCCAGCGCGCAACGTGCCCTACCCCCTGTGTGGGAGACCCAGTACTTC.